This T cell receptor beta chain was identified in a study of T cell responses to AZD1222 COVID-19 vaccine. V lost 6 bases and J 4 bases, leaving 15 bases between the germline ends. The CDR3 spans 14 residues. Germline loops: CDR1 WNHNN, CDR2 SYGVQD (reference sequence). General study findings and limits: Clonal diversity may have been underestimated, and the donors were mostly white British, with more females than males. CD4 TCRs covered the whole spike, strongest at regions 160-218 and 743-854.

The assay was immunoSEQ multiplex PCR, and TCRdb's table has in-frame clones only and misses some. Of more than 120,000 clones detected, approximately 91% appear once; the ten largest clones hold roughly 5.2%. A word on this clone: The antigen is not known.

This chain connects TRBV10-1 to TRBJ1-1; tentative D call: TRBD1 (6 bases). The specimen was peripheral blood, collected 28 days after the second dose of the MenACWY control vaccine. The clonotype comes from an adult who received the MenACWY meningococcal vaccine as a control. This chain's CDR3 is CASRAEQGGTEAFF. CDR3 DNA: TGCGCCAGCAGGGCGGAACAGGGAGGCACTGAAGCTTTCTTT.